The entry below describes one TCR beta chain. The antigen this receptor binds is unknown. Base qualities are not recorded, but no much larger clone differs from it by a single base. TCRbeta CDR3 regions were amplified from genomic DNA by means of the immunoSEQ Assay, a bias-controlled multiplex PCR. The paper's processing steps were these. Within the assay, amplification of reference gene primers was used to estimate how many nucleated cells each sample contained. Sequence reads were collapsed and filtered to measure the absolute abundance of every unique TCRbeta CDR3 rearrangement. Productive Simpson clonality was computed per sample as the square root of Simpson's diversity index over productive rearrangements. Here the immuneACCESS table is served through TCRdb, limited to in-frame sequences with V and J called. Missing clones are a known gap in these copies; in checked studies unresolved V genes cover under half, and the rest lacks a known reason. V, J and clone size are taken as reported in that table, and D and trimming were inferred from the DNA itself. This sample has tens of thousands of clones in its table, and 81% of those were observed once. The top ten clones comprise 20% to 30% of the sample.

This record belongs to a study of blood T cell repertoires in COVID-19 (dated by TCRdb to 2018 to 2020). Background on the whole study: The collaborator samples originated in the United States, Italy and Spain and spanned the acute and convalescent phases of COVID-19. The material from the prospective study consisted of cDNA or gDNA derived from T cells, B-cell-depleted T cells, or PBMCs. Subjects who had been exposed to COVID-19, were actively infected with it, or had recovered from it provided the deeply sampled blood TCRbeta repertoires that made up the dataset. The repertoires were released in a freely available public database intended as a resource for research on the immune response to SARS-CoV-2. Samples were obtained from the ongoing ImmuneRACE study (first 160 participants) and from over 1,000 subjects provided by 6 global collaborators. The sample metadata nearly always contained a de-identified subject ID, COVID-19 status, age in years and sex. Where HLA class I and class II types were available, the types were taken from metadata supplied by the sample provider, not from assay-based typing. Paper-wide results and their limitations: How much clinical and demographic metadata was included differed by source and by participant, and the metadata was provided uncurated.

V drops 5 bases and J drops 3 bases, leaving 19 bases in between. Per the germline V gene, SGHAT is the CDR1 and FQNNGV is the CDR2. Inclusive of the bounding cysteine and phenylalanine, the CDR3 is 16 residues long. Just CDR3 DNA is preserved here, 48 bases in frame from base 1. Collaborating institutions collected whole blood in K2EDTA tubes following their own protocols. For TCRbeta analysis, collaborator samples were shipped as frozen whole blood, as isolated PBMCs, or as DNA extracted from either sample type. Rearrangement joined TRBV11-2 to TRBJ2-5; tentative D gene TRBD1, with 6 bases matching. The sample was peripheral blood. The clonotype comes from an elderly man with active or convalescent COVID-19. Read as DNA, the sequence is TGTGCCAGCAGCCCCACCCCCGCAGGGGTTGAAGAGACCCAGTACTTC. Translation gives CASSPTPAGVEETQYF.